Each of the 17 T cell receptor beta chains below was sequenced from the same sample in a study of radiotherapy plus CTLA-4 blockade in lung cancer. Clones were read by immunoSEQ multiplex PCR, and TCRdb kept only the in-frame ones, dropping some. This table has fewer than 140,000 clones, 70% to 90% appearing once. This specimen was peripheral blood, taken from a patient treated with radiotherapy plus ipilimumab. The receptors here all came from a human donor with non-small cell lung cancer that progressed on radiotherapy plus ipilimumab. Some clones in this sample may be carry-over from other donors' samples.

This chain connects TRBV7-8 to TRBJ1-1, with D maybe TRBD1 (5 bases). The V gene's germline CDR1 is SGHVS and CDR2 FQNEAQ. The CDR3 loop spans 15 amino acids. V was trimmed by 4 bases and J by 0 bases, leaving 12 bases between them. The CDR3 DNA follows: TGTGCCAGCAGCTCCACCTTAGGGGTGAACACTGAAGCTTTCTTT. It specifies CASSSTLGVNTEAFF.

The chain employs TRBV5-6 and TRBJ2-1, with 11 bases that match TRBD1. J gave up 6 bases and V 5 bases, and 13 bases lay outside the gene matches. The CDR3 contains 17 residues. Germline values: CDR1 SGHDT, CDR2 YYEEEE. The CDR3 DNA reads TGTGCCAGCAGAAACTCAAGGACAGGGGGCTTCGGCAATGAGCAGTTCTTC. Its translation is CASRNSRTGGFGNEQFF.

The rearrangement links TRBV6-1 to TRBJ2-3; no clear D gene. Trimming took 6 bases from V and 6 from J, leaving 10 bases between them. Germline loops: CDR1 MNHNS, CDR2 SASEGT. This CDR3 is 12 amino acids long. The DNA for the CDR3 is TGTGCCAGCAGCCAAGGGTGGGATACGCAGTATTTT. This gives the protein CASSQGWDTQYF.

The chain carries TRBV7-2 and TRBJ2-5, with 7 bases fitting TRBD1. The junction had 7 bases not matched to a gene; V was cut back by 4 bases and J by 5 bases. Germline V gives CDR1 SGHTA, CDR2 FQGNSA. This CDR3 has 14 residues. The DNA for the CDR3 is TGTGCCAGCAGCTCCACACAGGGGTTGGAGACCCAGTACTTC. Translating it yields CASSSTQGLETQYF. The full variable domain, in which reference TRBV7-2 and TRBJ2-5 provide the parts outside the CDR3, is GAGVSQSPSNKVTEKGKDVELRCDPISGHTALYWYRQSLGQGLEFLIYFQGNSAPDKSGLPSDRFSAERTGGSVSTLTIQRTQQEDSAVYLCASSSTQGLETQYFGPGTRLLVL.

This clone was found a few times. The V gene is TRBV6-5, the J gene TRBJ1-5; D gene ambiguous. V lost 9 bases and J lost 9, with 9 bases in between. Looked up from germline, CDR1 is MNHEY and CDR2 is SVGAGI. This CDR3 has 10 amino acids. The CDR3 is CASARGPQHF. In DNA, the CDR3 is TGTGCCAGTGCACGGGGGCCCCAGCATTTT.

The V call is TRBV7-2, the J call TRBJ2-5; TRBD2 agrees at 12 bases. The CDR3 length is 18 residues. CDR1 is SGHTA, CDR2 FQGNSA, per germline. The V segment lost 1 base and the J segment 5 bases; nucleotides outside the gene matches: 11. The CDR3 protein is CASSLGPLAGGPGETQYF. CDR3 nucleotides: TGTGCCAGCAGCTTAGGGCCCCTAGCGGGGGGGCCGGGGGAGACCCAGTACTTC.

The gene calls are TRBV7-8 and TRBJ1-2; D call uncertain. From germline, CDR1 is SGHVS and CDR2 FQNEAQ. The CDR3 runs to 12 residues. Trimming cost V 1 base and J 4 bases, with 4 bases left between them. The CDR3 here is CASSLVPYGYTF. In DNA form, the CDR3 reads TGTGCCAGCAGCTTAGTCCCCTATGGCTACACCTTC. The entire variable domain, with the rest obtained from reference TRBV7-8 and TRBJ1-2, is as follows: GAGVSQSPRYKVAKRGQDVALRCDPISGHVSLFWYQQALGQGPEFLTYFQNEAQLDKSGLPSDRFFAERPEGSVSTLKIQRTQQEDSAVYLCASSLVPYGYTFGSGTRLTVV.

This clone was found a few times. The chain recombines TRBV11-2 with TRBJ1-6, with TRBD1 matching over 8 bases. CDR1 SGHAT and CDR2 FQNNGV come from the germline V gene. The V and J ends lost 5 bases and 7 bases, in that order; junction bases with no gene match: 13. This CDR3 region has 17 residues. Written as DNA, the CDR3 is TGTGCCAGCAGCCTAGGGGGACAGGTTTGGGGGAATTCACCCCTCCACTTT. This gives the protein CASSLGGQVWGNSPLHF.

The V call is TRBV6-1, the J call TRBJ2-2, with D possibly matching TRBD2 (6 bases). The germline CDR1 and CDR2 sequences are MNHNS and SASEGT. The CDR3 consists of 16 residues. V was shortened by 3 bases and J by 3 bases, with 14 bases between the two germline ends. CDR3 loop: CASSDIRDSHTGELFF. The DNA of the CDR3 is TGTGCCAGCAGTGATATCCGGGACTCACACACCGGGGAGCTGTTTTTT.

The chain couples TRBV7-3 to TRBJ2-3, with D possibly TRBD1 on 6 matching bases. Germline CDR1 SGHTA, CDR2 FQGTGA. Trimming removed 2 bases at V and 4 bases at J, with 10 bases between. The CDR3 runs to 14 residues. CDR3 nucleotides: TGTGCCAGCAGCTTAGTGGCAGGGGCAGATACGCAGTATTTT. Amino acids: CASSLVAGADTQYF.

This clone is a singleton in its sample. The V and J genes are TRBV11-3 and TRBJ2-7, with 9 bases fitting TRBD1. Germline V gene lookup returns CDR1 SGHNT and CDR2 YENEEA. This CDR3 contains 15 residues. V was pared by 3 bases and J by 6 bases, with 9 bases of the junction left unmatched. The CDR3: CASSLGGTGSSEQYF. In DNA form, the CDR3 reads TGTGCCAGCAGCTTGGGTGGGACAGGGTCGAGCGAGCAGTACTTC. Combining the CDR3 with reference TRBV11-3 and TRBJ2-7 gives the whole variable domain EAGVVQSPRYKIIEKKQPVAFWCNPISGHNTLYWYLQNLGQGPELLIRYENEEAVDDSQLPKDRFSAERLKGVDSTLKIQPAELGDSAVYLCASSLGGTGSSEQYFGPGTRLTVT.

The rearrangement links TRBV7-2 to TRBJ2-5, with 15 bases that match TRBD2. J lost 10 bases, V lost 1 base, and 7 bases had no gene match. The CDR3 totals 16 residues. Germline assignment: CDR1 SGHTA and CDR2 FQGNSA. Here the CDR3 DNA reads TGTGCCAGCAGCTTAGGAAGGACTAGCGGGGGGGCGGGCCAGTACTTC. Its translation: CASSLGRTSGGAGQYF.

The V and J genes are TRBV5-1 and TRBJ1-1; D may be TRBD1 (6 bases). Trimming stripped 4 bases from V and 5 bases from J, with 15 bases between. Germline-derived CDR1 and CDR2 are SGHRS and YFSETQ. This CDR3 has 14 residues. CDR3 in DNA: TGCGCCAGCAGCGCGGGACATAGAGAGACTGAAGCTTTCTTT. Amino acid sequence: CASSAGHRETEAFF.

Here the CDR3 reads CASRRGGQADTQYF. The CDR3 coding sequence is TGTGCCAGCAGGCGGGGGGGACAGGCAGATACGCAGTATTTT. This chain connects TRBV13 to TRBJ2-3, with D perhaps TRBD2 (9 bases). This CDR3 has 14 residues. Looked up from germline, CDR1 is PRHDT and CDR2 is FYEKMQ (reference sequence). V gave up 6 bases and J gave up 4 bases, with 14 bases separating them. The whole variable domain, filled in from reference TRBV13 and TRBJ2-3, reads AAGVIQSPRHLIKEKRETATLKCYPIPRHDTVYWYQQGPGQDPQFLISFYEKMQSDKGSIPDRFSAQQFSDYHSELNMSSLELGDSALYFCASRRGGQADTQYFGPGTRLTVL.

The chain has TRBV11-2 and TRBJ1-2; maybe TRBD1 (5 bases). Germline CDR1 is SGHAT and CDR2 is FQNNGV. This CDR3 has 14 residues. Trimming removed 3 bases from V and 3 bases from J, with 11 bases in between. The CDR3 region has the DNA TGTGCCAGCAGCTTGTCAGGGTTGGACTATGGCTACACCTTC. This gives the protein CASSLSGLDYGYTF.

V is TRBV18 and J is TRBJ1-5; D may be TRBD1 (5 bases). Germline V gene lookup returns CDR1 KGHSH and CDR2 LQKENI. This CDR3 contains 14 residues. The V and J ends lost 3 bases and 6 bases respectively, with 12 bases between them. CDR3: CASSPGQGGQPQHF. In DNA form, the CDR3 reads TGTGCCAGCTCACCGGGTCAGGGCGGTCAGCCCCAGCATTTT.

The chain is built from TRBV27 and TRBJ1-1; no clear D gene. CDR1 is MNHEY, CDR2 SMNVEV, per germline (reference sequence). This CDR3 is built from 12 residues. V lost 4 bases to trimming and J lost 3 bases, with 6 bases between them. The CDR3 sequence is CASSSLYTEAFF. The CDR3 coding sequence is TGTGCCAGCAGTTCCTTATACACTGAAGCTTTCTTT.